The 27 T cell receptor beta chains listed next were all sequenced from one sample in a study of blood T cell repertoires in COVID-19. The assay was immunoSEQ multiplex PCR, and TCRdb's table has in-frame clones only and misses some. The data hold 250,000 to 300,000 clones, with roughly 89% observed a single time. Sequenced sample: peripheral blood. Receptor source: a woman aged 40 to 55 who had recovered from COVID-19.

The chain carries TRBV30 and TRBJ1-4, with a possible D match to TRBD1 (6 bases). The germline gives CDR1 GTSNPN, CDR2 SVGIG (reference sequence). CDR3 length equals 15 residues. V was clipped by 5 bases and J by 0 bases, with 13 bases between them. This CDR3 reads CAWGGGSATNEKLFF. For the CDR3, the DNA is TGTGCCTGGGGTGGGGGCAGCGCAACTAATGAAAAACTGTTTTTT.

The J gene is TRBJ1-5, the V gene TRBV6-5; a possible D gene is TRBD1 (6 bases). V lost 6 bases, J lost 7 bases, and 13 bases lay in between. In germline, CDR1 is MNHEY, CDR2 SVGAGI. This CDR3 has 13 residues. The DNA for the CDR3 is TGTGCCAGCAGGGTCCCAGGGGAACAGCCCCAGCATTTT. Translating gives CASRVPGEQPQHF.

The chain links TRBV12-3 or TRBV12-4 to TRBJ2-5; D is unclear. The CDR3 has 11 residues. V gave up 3 bases and J gave up 5 bases, with 4 bases separating them. In DNA form, the CDR3 reads TGTGCCAGCAGTTTCGGTGAGACCCAGTACTTC. This sequence encodes CASSFGETQYF.

The chain combines TRBV2 with TRBJ2-3, with D tentatively TRBD2 (5 bases). The germline V gene has CDR1 SNHLY and CDR2 FYNNEI. The V end lost 4 bases, the J end lost 2 bases, and 10 bases lay between the germline ends. The CDR3 is 14 residues long. The chain's CDR3 is CASSGDYLTDTQYF. CDR3 coding DNA: TGTGCCAGCAGTGGAGACTACCTCACAGATACGCAGTATTTT.

The chain joins TRBV19 to TRBJ2-3, with TRBD2 identical over 7 bases. Trimming took 0 bases from V and 3 from J; bases not matched to a gene: 15. This CDR3 spans 19 amino acids. Germline CDR1 is LNHDA and CDR2 is SQIVND (reference sequence). The CDR3 reads CASSIDGTGGPWGTDTQYF. In nucleotides, the CDR3 is TGTGCCAGTAGTATAGATGGGACGGGAGGCCCATGGGGGACAGATACGCAGTATTTT.

The count of this clone is one. V gene TRBV29-1 combines with J gene TRBJ2-2; D perhaps matches TRBD1 (8 bases). CDR1 and CDR2 from the germline V gene are SQVTM and ANQGSEA. The V end lost 6 bases, the J end lost 6 bases, and 11 bases lay between the germline ends. This CDR3 contains 12 residues. CDR3 nucleotides: TGCAGCGTCACAGGGGGGGCCGGGGAGCTGTTTTTT. It translates to CSVTGGAGELFF.

CDR3 nucleotide sequence: TGTGCCAGCAGCCAAGCGGGGACAGTCTACGAGCAGTACTTC. Its translation: CASSQAGTVYEQYF. The gene calls are TRBV3-1 (or the pseudogene TRBV3-2) and TRBJ2-7, with TRBD1 matching over 7 bases. With 1 base clipped from V and 3 bases from J, the junction kept 3 bases outside the gene matches. From germline, CDR1 is LGHDT and CDR2 YNNKEL (reference sequence). The CDR3 length is 14 residues.

The V call is TRBV5-5, the J call TRBJ2-4, with TRBD2 identical over 12 bases. Unmatched junction bases numbered 8, after V lost 4 bases and J lost 9 bases. The CDR3 runs 15 residues. Per the germline V gene, CDR1 is SGHKS and CDR2 is YYEKEE (reference sequence). The CDR3 nucleotides are TGTGCCAGCAGCCCAGGACTAGCGGGAATCAGCATTCAGTACTTC. It translates to CASSPGLAGISIQYF.

CDR3 amino acids: CASSEFPLGTRHNEQFF. The CDR3 nucleotides are TGCGCCAGCAGTGAGTTCCCCCTTGGGACTAGACACAATGAGCAGTTCTTC. The chain uses TRBV10-1 and TRBJ2-1, with 8 bases matching TRBD2. The CDR3 runs to 17 residues. CDR1 is WNHNN, CDR2 SYGVQD, per germline (reference sequence). Unmatched junction bases numbered 10, after V lost 1 base and J lost 5 bases.

This clone was counted between two and nine times. The chain carries TRBV19 and TRBJ1-2; 8 bases map to TRBD1. Germline-derived CDR1 and CDR2 are LNHDA and SQIVND (reference sequence). The CDR3 is 14 residues long. Losses at the gene ends were 3 bases for V and 9 bases for J; bases not matched to a gene: 9. The CDR3 DNA sequence: TGTGCCAGTAGTATGCCCCCCGGGACAGGCAGCTACACCTTC. Translated, it gives CASSMPPGTGSYTF.

This clone appeared a single time. The chain is built from TRBV25-1 and TRBJ2-1; D is unclear. Trimming cost V 1 base and J 6 bases, with 13 bases left between them. CDR3 length: 15 residues. Germline values: CDR1 MGHDK, CDR2 SYGVNS. The CDR3 sequence: CASSEWIGRPNEQFF. The CDR3 DNA reads as TGTGCCAGCAGTGAATGGATCGGCAGGCCCAATGAGCAGTTCTTC.

The table lists this clone with a count of one. This chain connects TRBV24-1 to TRBJ1-5; 8 bases are shared with TRBD1. Germline V gene lookup returns CDR1 KGHDR and CDR2 SFDVKD. The V gene end was trimmed by 5 bases and the J gene end by 6 bases; junction bases not matched to a gene: 5. The CDR3 runs 14 residues. Written as DNA, the CDR3 is TGTGCCACCAGTGGCGGACAGGGAGGTCAGCCCCAGCATTTT. The encoded protein is CATSGGQGGQPQHF.

This clone has more than one count but fewer than ten. The chain couples TRBV27 to TRBJ1-2, with 8 bases fitting TRBD1. This CDR3 comprises 13 residues. CDR1 and CDR2 (germline): MNHEY, SMNVEV (reference sequence). J gave up 8 bases and V 4 bases, and 6 bases lay outside the gene matches. CDR3 sequence: CASSYTTGEGYTF. The CDR3 DNA reads TGTGCCAGCAGTTACACGACAGGGGAAGGCTACACCTTC.

This clone was counted between two and nine times. The chain couples TRBV6-5 to TRBJ2-2, with 9 nucleotides matching TRBD2. This CDR3 has 14 residues. Per the germline V gene, CDR1 is MNHEY and CDR2 is SVGAGI. With V trimmed by 6 bases and J by 6 bases, 5 bases remained unmatched. CDR3 DNA: TGTGCCAGCAGACAGGGACTAGCAGCCGGGGAGCTGTTTTTT. Amino acids: CASRQGLAAGELFF.

In this sample, this clone turned up a few times. J is TRBJ2-7 and V is TRBV5-4; D ambiguous. The germline V gene has CDR1 SGHNT and CDR2 YYREEE (reference sequence). CDR3 length: 14 amino acids. Between the trimmed V and J ends, which lost 1 base and 6 bases, there was a span of 14 bases. CDR3 sequence reads: CASSLSQSSLEQYF. Here the CDR3 DNA reads TGTGCCAGCAGCTTGTCACAGTCCTCCCTCGAGCAGTACTTC.

This sequence joins TRBV5-1 and TRBJ2-1; 10 bases are a match to TRBD2. The germline CDR1 and CDR2 sequences are SGHRS and YFSETQ. There are 16 residues in the CDR3. V gave up 4 bases and J gave up 12 bases; unmatched junction bases: 16. The CDR3 DNA reads as TGCGCCAGCAGCCAAGAAGGATTAGCGGGAGGAGGGGGGCAGTTCTTC. It yields the protein CASSQEGLAGGGGQFF. Full variable domain (remainder filled in from reference TRBV5-1 and TRBJ2-1): KAGVTQTPRYLIKTRGQQVTLSCSPISGHRSVSWYQQTPGQGLQFLFEYFSETQRNKGNFPGRFSGRQFSNSRSEMNVSTLELGDSALYLCASSQEGLAGGGGQFFGPGTRLTVL.

Note on this clone: This same CDR3 is encoded by further DNA sequences in the sample. The chain uses TRBV7-9 and TRBJ2-5; 9 positions agree with TRBD2. The germline V gene encodes CDR1 SEHNR and CDR2 FQNEAQ (reference sequence). The CDR3 sequence is 15 residues long. V lost 1 base, J lost 4 bases, and 4 bases stayed unmatched. The CDR3: CASSLGAGGLETQYF. The CDR3 DNA is TGTGCCAGCAGCTTAGGAGCGGGAGGATTAGAGACCCAGTACTTC.

The chain is built from TRBV3-1 (or the pseudogene TRBV3-2) and TRBJ2-6, with 7 bases that match TRBD2. V lost 4 bases, J lost 0 bases, and 9 bases stayed unmatched. The CDR3 is 18 residues long. The germline V gene has CDR1 LGHDT and CDR2 YNNKEL (reference sequence). The CDR3 DNA is TGTGCCAGCAGCCCCCTGAGGGGAGGGTCCTCTGGGGCCAACGTCCTGACTTTC. Its protein is CASSPLRGGSSGANVLTF.

The chain links TRBV19 to TRBJ1-5, with TRBD1 matching over 9 bases. Trimming removed 6 bases from V and 7 bases from J; junction bases left unmatched: 7. CDR3 length equals 14 residues. Germline V gene sequence: CDR1 LNHDA, CDR2 SQIVND (reference sequence). The CDR3, as DNA: TGTGCCAGTAGCGACGGGACAGGGACCCAGCCCCAGCATTTT. Its protein product is CASSDGTGTQPQHF.

The chain couples TRBV7-2 to TRBJ2-3, with D maybe TRBD2 (6 bases). Per the germline V gene, CDR1 is SGHTA and CDR2 is FQGNSA. Trimming pared 5 bases from V and 8 bases from J, leaving 23 bases between. This CDR3 is built from 16 residues. CDR3 loop: CASSPGGGGVSVTQYF. The CDR3 DNA reads as TGTGCCAGCAGCCCCGGGGGAGGTGGCGTATCTGTTACGCAGTATTTT.

This sequence joins TRBV2 and TRBJ2-5; TRBD2 matches at 9 bases. This CDR3 has 13 residues. CDR1 is SNHLY and CDR2 is FYNNEI in the germline V gene. Trimming took 6 bases from V and 3 from J; bases not matched to a gene: 2. As DNA, the CDR3 is TGTGCCAGCAGGGGACTAGCTGAAGAGACCCAGTACTTC. This translates into CASRGLAEETQYF.

This chain joins TRBV5-6 and TRBJ2-1; D gene unclear. The V and J ends lost 3 bases and 0 bases respectively, with 13 bases between them. Looked up from germline, CDR1 is SGHDT and CDR2 is YYEEEE. The CDR3 length is 16 residues. CDR3 loop: CASSSITGNSYNEQFF. The CDR3 DNA is TGTGCCAGCAGCTCGATAACCGGTAACTCCTACAATGAGCAGTTCTTC. Full variable domain (outside the CDR3, taken from reference TRBV5-6 and TRBJ2-1): DAGVTQSPTHLIKTRGQQVTLRCSPKSGHDTVSWYQQALGQGPQFIFQYYEEEERQRGNFPDRFSGHQFPNYSSELNVNALLLGDSALYLCASSSITGNSYNEQFFGPGTRLTVL.

CDR3 region: CASSLSGSGGGYTF. DNA for the CDR3: TGTGCCAGCAGCCTCAGCGGTTCGGGCGGTGGCTACACCTTC. The V gene is TRBV14, the J gene TRBJ1-2; D is ambiguous. CDR3 length: 14 amino acids. From germline, CDR1 is SGHDN and CDR2 FVKESK. V dropped 4 bases and J dropped 7 bases, with 16 bases sitting between them.

The chain combines TRBV9 with TRBJ2-5, with 9 bases matching TRBD2. The CDR3 is 16 residues long. J gave up 5 bases and V 0 bases, and 8 bases lay outside the gene matches. Germline V gene data show CDR1 as SGDLS and CDR2 as YYNGEE. CDR3 protein: CASSVGLAGELETQYF. CDR3 coding DNA: TGTGCCAGCAGCGTAGGATTAGCGGGAGAGTTGGAGACCCAGTACTTC.

This clone was seen a handful of times. The genes are TRBV28 and TRBJ1-2; possible D gene TRBD1, 6 bases. Trimming shortened V by 10 bases and J by 2 bases, and 17 bases separated the two germline ends. The CDR3 has 14 amino acids. Per the germline V gene, CDR1 is MDHEN and CDR2 is SYDVKM. CDR3 coding DNA: TGTGCCATCTCGGGGGGGGCGCAAAACTATGGCTACACCTTC. Protein product: CAISGGAQNYGYTF.

V is TRBV6-6 and J is TRBJ2-3; 8 bases match TRBD2. J lost 4 bases, V lost 7 bases, and 10 bases had no gene match. CDR1 MNHNY and CDR2 SVGAGI come from the germline V gene (reference sequence). The CDR3 runs to 15 residues. CDR3 in DNA: TGTGCCAGCACCGGTCGGGGGGGGGCAGCAGATACGCAGTATTTT. Translating it yields CASTGRGGAADTQYF.

CDR3 sequence: CASSPRKDSYEQYF. For the CDR3, the DNA is TGTGCCAGCAGCCCTAGGAAGGACTCCTACGAGCAGTACTTC. The rearrangement uses TRBV7-9 and TRBJ2-7; no reliable D call. Deletions cut 5 bases from V and 0 bases from J, with 11 bases between. This CDR3 is built from 14 residues. CDR1 and CDR2 (germline): SEHNR, FQNEAQ (reference sequence). Based on the CDR3 plus reference TRBV7-9 and TRBJ2-7, the full variable domain is DTGVSQNPRHKITKRGQNVTFRCDPISEHNRLYWYRQTLGQGPEFLTYFQNEAQLEKSRLLSDRFSAERPKGSFSTLEIQRTEQGDSAMYLCASSPRKDSYEQYFGPGTRLTVT.